These 6 T cell receptor beta chains were sequenced from one sample in a study of control samples from healthy donors and cancer patients. Produced via immunoSEQ multiplex PCR; TCRdb's table is partial and in-frame only. The data hold about 150,000 clones, with 89% observed a single time. The sequenced sample was blood. These receptors were taken from a man under 40 in good health.

This clone was recorded a few times. The chain employs TRBV19 and TRBJ1-5, with no clear D. Trimming shortened V by 6 bases and J by 1 base, and 16 bases separated the two germline ends. CDR3 length: 16 residues. The germline V gene encodes CDR1 LNHDA and CDR2 SQIVND (reference sequence). CDR3 loop: CASSALVGRSNQPQHF. CDR3 in DNA: TGTGCCAGTAGCGCTTTGGTAGGAAGAAGCAATCAGCCCCAGCATTTT.

V is TRBV9 and J is TRBJ1-4; TRBD1 matches at 7 bases. Germline assignment: CDR1 SGDLS and CDR2 YYNGEE. The CDR3 has 16 amino acids. Trimming removed 3 bases from V and 0 bases from J; junction bases left unmatched: 5. CDR3 protein: CASSGGQDSTNEKLFF. The CDR3 DNA sequence: TGTGCCAGCAGCGGAGGACAGGACTCAACTAATGAAAAACTGTTTTTT.

The CDR3 is CASSQTGLNTEAFF. The CDR3 region has the DNA TGTGCCAGCAGCCAGACAGGGCTGAACACTGAAGCTTTCTTT. The chain couples TRBV3-1 (or the pseudogene TRBV3-2) to TRBJ1-1; 7 bases fit TRBD1. V was clipped by 3 bases and J by 0 bases; unmatched bases: 1. The CDR3 runs to 14 residues. Germline values: CDR1 LGHDT, CDR2 YNNKEL (reference sequence).

This chain uses TRBV6-5 with TRBJ2-2; 12 positions agree with TRBD2. The germline V gene encodes CDR1 MNHEY and CDR2 SVGAGI. The J segment lost 6 bases and the V segment lost 6 bases, leaving 5 bases of the junction unmatched. The CDR3 sequence is 15 residues long. Written as DNA, the CDR3 is TGTGCCAGCAGGACCGGGACTAGCGGGTCCGGGGAGCTGTTTTTT. This translates into CASRTGTSGSGELFF.

The chain couples TRBV4-3 to TRBJ1-2, with D hard to call. Deletions cut 0 bases from V and 14 bases from J, with 22 bases between. This CDR3 contains 15 residues. The germline gives CDR1 LGHNA, CDR2 YSLEER. CDR3 in amino acids: CASSQDYVGGVATTF. The CDR3 coding sequence is TGCGCCAGCAGCCAAGATTACGTGGGTGGTGTGGCAACGACCTTC.

J is TRBJ1-2 and V is TRBV27; 9 nucleotides agree with TRBD1. CDR1 is MNHEY, CDR2 SMNVEV, per germline (reference sequence). This CDR3 is 18 amino acids long. J lost 4 bases, V lost 2 bases, and 14 bases had no gene match. The chain's CDR3 is CASSLIGNTGGSGYGYTF. In DNA form, the CDR3 reads TGTGCCAGCAGTTTAATTGGAAATACAGGGGGCTCTGGCTATGGCTACACCTTC.